Included here is one TCR beta chain sequence, with context. The antigen is not known. The data originate from a study of cytomegalovirus exposure and HLA in healthy donors. Looking at the study overall: Findings of an earlier analysis included 110 million or so unique TCR beta sequences from 200 million or so T cells. Most donors, 81% of 350 to 450 genotyped, fell in the Caucasian-associated ancestry cluster.

Study results and caveats: Presence/absence analyses supposed approximately even sequencing depth among donors. A later look showed TCR association rates differing by HLA locus, highest for DRB1 and lowest for HLA-C.

13 Jbeta primers and 60 Vbeta primers were used for the PCR. The protocol was immunoSEQ multiplex PCR, while the TCRdb copy is restricted to in-frame clones and leaves out a portion. This table holds over 150,000 clones, 80% found once. The sample comprised PBMCs. This clonotype was sampled from a middle-aged woman in good health and CMV-seropositive.

The CDR3 is CSVLDRREKLFF. The CDR3, as DNA: TGCAGCGTCCTGGACAGAAGGGAAAAACTGTTTTTT. The chain combines TRBV29-1 with TRBJ1-4, with D perhaps matching TRBD1 (6 bases). The germline gives CDR1 SQVTM, CDR2 ANQGSEA. There are 12 residues in the CDR3. V dropped 6 bases and J dropped 8 bases, with 13 bases sitting between them.